Included here is one T cell receptor (beta chain) sequence, with context. Antigen: not known. This entry belongs to a study of CD8 T cells in ankylosing spondylitis. Study-level points and caveats: Roughly 8 highly homologous variants made up a TCR beta motif, and this motif appeared characteristic of ankylosing spondylitis blood.

TCRdb reprocessed the 5' RACE reads with MiXCR, giving one entry per CDR3 protein. In the table there are more than 600,000 distinct CDR3 sequences, 15% to 20% of which are singletons. This CDR3 spans 15 amino acids. Losses at the gene ends were 5 bases for V and 5 bases for J; bases not matched to a gene: 10. Sequencing input: blood, either unsorted or a sorted T cell fraction (not recorded which). This chain links TRBV12-3 or TRBV12-4 with TRBJ2-5; TRBD1 aligns across 8 bases. The TCR originated in a male donor with ankylosing spondylitis. CDR3 protein: CASSPPGQAEETQYF. CDR3 coding DNA: TGTGCCAGCAGTCCCCCGGGACAGGCGGAGGAGACCCAGTACTTC.